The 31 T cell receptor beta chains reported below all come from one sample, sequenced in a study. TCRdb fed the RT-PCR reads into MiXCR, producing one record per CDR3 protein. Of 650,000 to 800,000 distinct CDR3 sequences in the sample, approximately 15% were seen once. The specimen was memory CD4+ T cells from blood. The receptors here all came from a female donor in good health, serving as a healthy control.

CDR3 amino acids: CASSLSVLRGADTQYF. The DNA for the CDR3 is TGTGCCAGCAGCTTAAGTGTCCTAAGGGGGGCAGATACGCAGTATTTT. The chain recombines TRBV7-2 with TRBJ2-3; D possibly matches TRBD1 or TRBD2 (6 bases each). The germline V gene has CDR1 SGHTA and CDR2 FQGNSA. V lost 2 bases, J lost 4 bases, and 16 bases lay in between. The CDR3 extends over 16 amino acids.

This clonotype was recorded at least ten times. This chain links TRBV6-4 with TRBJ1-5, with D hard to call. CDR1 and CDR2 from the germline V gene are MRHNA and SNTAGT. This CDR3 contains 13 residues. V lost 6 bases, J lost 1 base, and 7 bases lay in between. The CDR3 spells CASSPDSNQPQHF. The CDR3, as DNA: TGTGCCAGCAGCCCGGACAGCAATCAGCCCCAGCATTTT.

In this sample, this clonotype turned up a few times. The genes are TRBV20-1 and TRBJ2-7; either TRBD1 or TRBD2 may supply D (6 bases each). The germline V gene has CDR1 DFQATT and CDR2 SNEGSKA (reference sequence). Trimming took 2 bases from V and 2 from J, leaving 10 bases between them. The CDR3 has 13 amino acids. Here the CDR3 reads CSARSGAPYEQYF. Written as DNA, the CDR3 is TGCAGTGCTAGATCGGGGGCCCCCTACGAGCAGTACTTC.

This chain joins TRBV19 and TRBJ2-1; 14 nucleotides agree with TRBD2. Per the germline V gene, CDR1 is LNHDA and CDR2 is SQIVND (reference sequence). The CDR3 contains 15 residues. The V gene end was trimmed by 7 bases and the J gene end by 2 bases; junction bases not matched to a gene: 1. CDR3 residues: CASTGLAGAYNEQFF. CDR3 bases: TGTGCCAGTACGGGACTAGCGGGAGCCTACAATGAGCAGTTCTTC.

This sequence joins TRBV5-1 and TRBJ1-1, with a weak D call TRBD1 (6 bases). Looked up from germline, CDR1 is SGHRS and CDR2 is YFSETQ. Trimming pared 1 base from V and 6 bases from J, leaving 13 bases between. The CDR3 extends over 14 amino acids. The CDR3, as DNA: TGCGCCAGCAGCTTGCAGGGGCTGTCGGCTGAAGCTTTCTTT. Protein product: CASSLQGLSAEAFF. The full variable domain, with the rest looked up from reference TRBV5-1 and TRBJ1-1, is KAGVTQTPRYLIKTRGQQVTLSCSPISGHRSVSWYQQTPGQGLQFLFEYFSETQRNKGNFPGRFSGRQFSNSRSEMNVSTLELGDSALYLCASSLQGLSAEAFFGQGTRLTVV.

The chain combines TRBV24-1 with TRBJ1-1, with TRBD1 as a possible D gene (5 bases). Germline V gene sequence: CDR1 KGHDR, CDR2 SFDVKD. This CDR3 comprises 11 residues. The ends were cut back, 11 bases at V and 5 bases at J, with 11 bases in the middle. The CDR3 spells CAIRDGTEAFF. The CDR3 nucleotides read TGTGCCATCCGGGACGGGACTGAAGCTTTCTTT.

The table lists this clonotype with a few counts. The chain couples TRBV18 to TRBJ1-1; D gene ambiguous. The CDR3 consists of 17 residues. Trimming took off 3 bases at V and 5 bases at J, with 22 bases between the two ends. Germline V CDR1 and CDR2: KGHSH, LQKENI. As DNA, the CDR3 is TGTGCCAGCTCACCTATAAAACCAGGTTCCACGGGGACTGAAGCTTTCTTT. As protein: CASSPIKPGSTGTEAFF.

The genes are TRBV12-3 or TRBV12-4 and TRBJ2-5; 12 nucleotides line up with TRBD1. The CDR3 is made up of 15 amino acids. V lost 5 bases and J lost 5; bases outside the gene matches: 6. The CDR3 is CASSARDRGPETQYF. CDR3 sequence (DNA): TGTGCCAGCAGTGCCCGGGACAGGGGGCCCGAGACCCAGTACTTC.

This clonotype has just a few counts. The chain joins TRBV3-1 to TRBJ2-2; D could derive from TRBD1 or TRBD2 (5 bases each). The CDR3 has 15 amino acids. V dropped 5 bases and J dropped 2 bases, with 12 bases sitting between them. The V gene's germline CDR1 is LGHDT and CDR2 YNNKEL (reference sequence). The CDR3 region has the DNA TGTGCCAGCAGCGATCGGGACGTTAACACCGGGGAGCTGTTTTTT. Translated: CASSDRDVNTGELFF.

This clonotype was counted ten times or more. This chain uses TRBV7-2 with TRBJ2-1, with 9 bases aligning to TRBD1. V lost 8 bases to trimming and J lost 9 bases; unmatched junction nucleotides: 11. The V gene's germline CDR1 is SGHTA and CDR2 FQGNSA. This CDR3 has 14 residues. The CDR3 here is CASVGGTGLGEQFF. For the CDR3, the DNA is TGTGCCAGCGTGGGCGGGACAGGGCTTGGTGAGCAGTTCTTC.

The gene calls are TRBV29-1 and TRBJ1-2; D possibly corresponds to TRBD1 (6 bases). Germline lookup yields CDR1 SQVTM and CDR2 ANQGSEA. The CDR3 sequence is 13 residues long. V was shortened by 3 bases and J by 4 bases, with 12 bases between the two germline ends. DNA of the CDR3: TGCAGCGTTGACGAGGACAGAAGCTATGGCTACACCTTC. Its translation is CSVDEDRSYGYTF. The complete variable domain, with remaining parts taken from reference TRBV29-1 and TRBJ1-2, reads SAVISQKPSRDICQRGTSLTIQCQVDSQVTMMFWYRQQPGQSLTLIATANQGSEATYESGFVIDKFPISRPNLTFSTLTVSNMSPEDSSIYLCSVDEDRSYGYTFGSGTRLTVV.

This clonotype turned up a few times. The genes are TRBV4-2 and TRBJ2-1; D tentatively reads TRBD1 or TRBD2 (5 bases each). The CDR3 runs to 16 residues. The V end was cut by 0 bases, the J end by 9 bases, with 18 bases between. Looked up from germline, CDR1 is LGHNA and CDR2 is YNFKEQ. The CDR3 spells CASSQDLRGDASEQFF. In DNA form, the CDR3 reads TGTGCCAGCAGCCAAGATCTAAGGGGAGATGCTAGTGAGCAGTTCTTC.

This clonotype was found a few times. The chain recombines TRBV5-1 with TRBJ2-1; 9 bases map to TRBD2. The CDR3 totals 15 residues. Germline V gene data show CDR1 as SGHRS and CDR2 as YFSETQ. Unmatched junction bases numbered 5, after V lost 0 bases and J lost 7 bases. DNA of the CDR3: TGCGCCAGCAGCTTGGAAGGGACTAGCACAAATGAGCAGTTCTTC. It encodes CASSLEGTSTNEQFF.

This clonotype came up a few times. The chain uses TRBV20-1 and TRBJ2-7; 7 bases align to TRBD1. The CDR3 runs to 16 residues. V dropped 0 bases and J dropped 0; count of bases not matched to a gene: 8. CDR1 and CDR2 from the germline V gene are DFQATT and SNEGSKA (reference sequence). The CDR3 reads CSARDLKTGYSYEQYF. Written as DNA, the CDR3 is TGCAGTGCTAGAGATCTTAAGACAGGGTACTCCTACGAGCAGTACTTC.

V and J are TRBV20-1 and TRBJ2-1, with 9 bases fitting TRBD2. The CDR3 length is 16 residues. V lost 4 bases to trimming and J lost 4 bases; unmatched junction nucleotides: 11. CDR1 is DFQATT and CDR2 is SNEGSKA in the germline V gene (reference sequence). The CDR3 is CSAITGTSQSYNEQFF. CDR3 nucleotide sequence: TGCAGTGCTATAACCGGGACTAGCCAATCTTACAATGAGCAGTTCTTC.

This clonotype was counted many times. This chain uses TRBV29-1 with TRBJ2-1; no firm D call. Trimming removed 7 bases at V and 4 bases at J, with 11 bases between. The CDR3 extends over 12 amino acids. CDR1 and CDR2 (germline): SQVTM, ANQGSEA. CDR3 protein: CSATTGYNEQFF. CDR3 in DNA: TGCAGCGCAACGACCGGATACAATGAGCAGTTCTTC.

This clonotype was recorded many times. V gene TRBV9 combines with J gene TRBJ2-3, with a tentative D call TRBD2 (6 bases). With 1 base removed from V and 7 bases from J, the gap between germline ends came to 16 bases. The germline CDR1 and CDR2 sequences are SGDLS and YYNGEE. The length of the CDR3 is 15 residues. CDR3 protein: CASSVSAGTGNTQYF. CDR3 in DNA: TGTGCCAGCAGCGTATCTGCAGGGACTGGAAATACGCAGTATTTT.

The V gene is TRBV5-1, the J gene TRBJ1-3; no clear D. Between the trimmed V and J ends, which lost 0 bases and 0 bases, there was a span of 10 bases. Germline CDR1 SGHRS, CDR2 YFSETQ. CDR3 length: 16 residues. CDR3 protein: CASSLAATYSGNTIYF. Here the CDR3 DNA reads TGCGCCAGCAGCTTGGCAGCTACTTACTCTGGAAACACCATATATTTT.

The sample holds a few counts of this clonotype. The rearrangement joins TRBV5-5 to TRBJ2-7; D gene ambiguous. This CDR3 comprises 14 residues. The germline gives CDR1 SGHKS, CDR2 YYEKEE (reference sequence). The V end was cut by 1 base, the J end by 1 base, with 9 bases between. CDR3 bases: TGTGCCAGCAGCTTGTTGGTGCTTTCCTACGAGCAGTACTTC. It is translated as CASSLLVLSYEQYF. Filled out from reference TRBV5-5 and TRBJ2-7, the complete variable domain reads DAGVTQSPTHLIKTRGQQVTLRCSPISGHKSVSWYQQVLGQGPQFIFQYYEKEERGRGNFPDRFSARQFPNYSSELNVNALLLGDSALYLCASSLLVLSYEQYFGPGTRLTVT.

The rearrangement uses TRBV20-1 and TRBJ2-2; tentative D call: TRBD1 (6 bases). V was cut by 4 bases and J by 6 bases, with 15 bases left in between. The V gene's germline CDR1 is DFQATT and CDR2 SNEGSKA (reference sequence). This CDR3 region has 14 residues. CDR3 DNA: TGCAGTGCTACGCAGGGGAATTCGGCCGGGGAGCTGTTTTTT. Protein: CSATQGNSAGELFF.

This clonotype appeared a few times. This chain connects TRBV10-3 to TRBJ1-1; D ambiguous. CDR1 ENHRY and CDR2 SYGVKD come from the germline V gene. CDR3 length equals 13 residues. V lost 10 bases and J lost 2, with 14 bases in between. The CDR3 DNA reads TGTGCCAGCGTCAGGAATTTAAACACTGAAGCTTTCTTT. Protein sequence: CASVRNLNTEAFF.

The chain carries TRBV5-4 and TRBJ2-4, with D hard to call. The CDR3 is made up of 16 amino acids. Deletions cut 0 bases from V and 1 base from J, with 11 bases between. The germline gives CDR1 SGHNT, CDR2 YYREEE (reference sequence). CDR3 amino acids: CASSLEATTAKNIQYF. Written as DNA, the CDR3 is TGTGCCAGCAGCTTGGAGGCGACGACGGCCAAAAACATTCAGTACTTC. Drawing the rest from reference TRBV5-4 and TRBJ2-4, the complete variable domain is ETGVTQSPTHLIKTRGQQVTLRCSSQSGHNTVSWYQQALGQGPQFIFQYYREEENGRGNFPPRFSGLQFPNYSSELNVNALELDDSALYLCASSLEATTAKNIQYFGAGTRLSVL.

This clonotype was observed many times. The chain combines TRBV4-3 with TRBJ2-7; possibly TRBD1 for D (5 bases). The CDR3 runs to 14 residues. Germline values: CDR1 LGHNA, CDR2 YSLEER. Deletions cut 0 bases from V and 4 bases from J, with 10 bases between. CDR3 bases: TGCGCCAGCAGCCAAGACAGGGTCTCTTACGAGCAGTACTTC. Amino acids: CASSQDRVSYEQYF.

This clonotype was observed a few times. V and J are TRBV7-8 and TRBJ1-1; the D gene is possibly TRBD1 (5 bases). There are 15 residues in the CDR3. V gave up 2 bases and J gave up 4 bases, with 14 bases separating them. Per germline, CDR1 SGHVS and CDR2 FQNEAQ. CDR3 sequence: CASSLYLQDATEAFF. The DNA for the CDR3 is TGTGCCAGCAGCTTATACCTACAGGACGCCACTGAAGCTTTCTTT. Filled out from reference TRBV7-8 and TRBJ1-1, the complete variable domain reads GAGVSQSPRYKVAKRGQDVALRCDPISGHVSLFWYQQALGQGPEFLTYFQNEAQLDKSGLPSDRFFAERPEGSVSTLKIQRTQQEDSAVYLCASSLYLQDATEAFFGQGTRLTVV.

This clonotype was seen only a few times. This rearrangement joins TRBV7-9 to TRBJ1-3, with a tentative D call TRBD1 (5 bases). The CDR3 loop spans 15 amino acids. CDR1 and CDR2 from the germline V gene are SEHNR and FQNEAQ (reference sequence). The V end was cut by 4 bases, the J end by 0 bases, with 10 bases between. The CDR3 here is CASSSPGTSGNTIYF. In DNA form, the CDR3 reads TGTGCCAGCAGCTCCCCCGGGACCTCTGGAAACACCATATATTTT.

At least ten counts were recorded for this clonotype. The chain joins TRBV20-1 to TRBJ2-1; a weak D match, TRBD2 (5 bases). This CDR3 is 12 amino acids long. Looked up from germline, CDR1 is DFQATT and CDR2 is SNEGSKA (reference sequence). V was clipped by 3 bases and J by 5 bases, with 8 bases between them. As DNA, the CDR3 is TGCAGTGCTAGGTCCGGGAACAATGAGCAGTTCTTC. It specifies CSARSGNNEQFF.

The chain's CDR3 is CASSYDFYNEQFF. The CDR3 nucleotides read TGTGCCAGCAGCTACGACTTCTACAATGAGCAGTTCTTC. The gene calls are TRBV11-2 and TRBJ2-1; D is unresolved. The CDR3 is 13 residues long. Germline CDR1 reads SGHAT; CDR2 reads FQNNGV. V was cut by 4 bases and J by 3 bases, with 7 bases left in between.

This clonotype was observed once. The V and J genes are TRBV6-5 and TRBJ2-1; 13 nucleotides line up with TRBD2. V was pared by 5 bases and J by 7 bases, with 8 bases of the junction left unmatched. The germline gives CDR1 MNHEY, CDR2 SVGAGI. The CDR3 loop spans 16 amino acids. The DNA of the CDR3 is TGTGCCAGCAGTCCGAGGAGGACTAGCGGGAGAAATGAGCAGTTCTTC. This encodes CASSPRRTSGRNEQFF.

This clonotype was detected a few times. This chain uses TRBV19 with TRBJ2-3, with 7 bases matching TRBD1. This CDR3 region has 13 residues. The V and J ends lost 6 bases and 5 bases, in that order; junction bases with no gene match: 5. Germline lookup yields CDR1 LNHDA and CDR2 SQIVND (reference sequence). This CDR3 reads CASRPRDRDTQYF. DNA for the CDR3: TGTGCCAGTAGACCCCGGGACAGAGATACGCAGTATTTT.

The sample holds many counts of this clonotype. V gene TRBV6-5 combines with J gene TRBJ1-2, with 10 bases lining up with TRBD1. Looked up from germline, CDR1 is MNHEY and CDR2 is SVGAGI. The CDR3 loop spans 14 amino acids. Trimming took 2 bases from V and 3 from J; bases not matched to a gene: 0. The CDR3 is CASSYGTGDYGYTF. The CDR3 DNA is TGTGCCAGCAGTTACGGGACAGGGGACTATGGCTACACCTTC.

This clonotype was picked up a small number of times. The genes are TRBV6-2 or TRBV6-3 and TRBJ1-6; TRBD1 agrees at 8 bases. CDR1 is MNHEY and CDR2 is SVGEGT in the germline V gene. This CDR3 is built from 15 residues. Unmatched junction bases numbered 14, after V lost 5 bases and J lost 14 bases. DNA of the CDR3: TGTGCCAGCAGTACTACCGGACAGGGACTCGTAGCCCTCCACTTT. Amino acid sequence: CASSTTGQGLVALHF.